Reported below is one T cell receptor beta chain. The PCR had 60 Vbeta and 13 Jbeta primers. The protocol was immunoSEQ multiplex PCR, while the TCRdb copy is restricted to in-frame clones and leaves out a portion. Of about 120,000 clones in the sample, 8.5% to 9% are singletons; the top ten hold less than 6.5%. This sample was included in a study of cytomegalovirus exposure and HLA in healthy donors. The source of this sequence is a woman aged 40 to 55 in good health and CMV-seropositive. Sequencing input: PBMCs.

CDR3 loop: CASSSGGVRRDTEAFF. The CDR3 bases are TGTGCCAGCAGCTCCGGAGGGGTGAGGAGGGATACTGAAGCTTTCTTT. V and J are TRBV7-6 and TRBJ1-1, with D perhaps matching TRBD1 (5 bases). Per the germline V gene, CDR1 is SGHVS and CDR2 is FNYEAQ. The CDR3 totals 16 residues. The germline V and J ends were trimmed by 4 bases and 5 bases, with 20 bases remaining between them.